Listed here is a single TCR beta chain. The PCR made use of 60 Vbeta and 13 Jbeta primers. Generated by immunoSEQ multiplex PCR, the TCRdb table keeps only in-frame clones and is missing some. The sample lists about 210,000 clones, about 80% seen once, with about 3% in the top ten. Germline CDR1 and CDR2: LNHNV and YYDKDF (reference sequence). This CDR3 has 18 amino acids. Trimming cost V 1 base and J 1 base; bases outside gene matches: 8. The data are from a study of cytomegalovirus exposure and HLA in healthy donors. The clonotype was recovered from a man aged 40-49 years in good health and CMV-seropositive. Material: PBMCs. The chain employs TRBV15 and TRBJ1-3, with TRBD1 matching 9 bases. Here the CDR3 DNA reads TGTGCCACCAGCAGAGGGGGGACAGGGTCGGGATCTGGAAACACCATATATTTT. Translated: CATSRGGTGSGSGNTIYF.